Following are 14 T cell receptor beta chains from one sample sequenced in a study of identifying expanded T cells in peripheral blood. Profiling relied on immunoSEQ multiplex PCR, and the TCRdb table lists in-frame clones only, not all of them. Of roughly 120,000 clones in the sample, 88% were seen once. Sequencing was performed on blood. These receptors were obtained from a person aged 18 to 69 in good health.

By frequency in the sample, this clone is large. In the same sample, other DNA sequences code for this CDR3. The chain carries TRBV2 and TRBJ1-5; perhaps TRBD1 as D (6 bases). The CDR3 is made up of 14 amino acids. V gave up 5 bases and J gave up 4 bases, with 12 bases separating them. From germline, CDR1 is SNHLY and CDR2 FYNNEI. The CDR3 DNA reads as TGTGCCAGCAGTTCGCCGGGACAAAATCAGCCCCAGCATTTT. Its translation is CASSSPGQNQPQHF.

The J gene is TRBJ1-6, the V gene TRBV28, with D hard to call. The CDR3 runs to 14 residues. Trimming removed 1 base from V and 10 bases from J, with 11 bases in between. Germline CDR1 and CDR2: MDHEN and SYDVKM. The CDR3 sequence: CASSLSQSRSPLHF. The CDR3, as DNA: TGTGCCAGCAGTTTATCACAATCGCGATCACCCCTCCACTTT.

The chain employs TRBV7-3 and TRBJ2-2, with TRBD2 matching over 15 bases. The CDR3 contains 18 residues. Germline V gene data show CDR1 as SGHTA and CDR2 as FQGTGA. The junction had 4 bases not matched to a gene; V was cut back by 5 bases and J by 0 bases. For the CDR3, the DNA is TGTGCCAGCAGCGCGGGACTAGCGGGAGGTGCGAACACCGGGGAGCTGTTTTTT. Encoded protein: CASSAGLAGGANTGELFF.

The CDR3 DNA reads as TGTGCCAGCAGTTTGGGGTTCTCGGCTGGGGCCAACGTCCTGACTTTC. This sequence encodes CASSLGFSAGANVLTF. V usage is TRBV28 and J usage is TRBJ2-6; D call uncertain. With 3 bases removed from V and 2 bases from J, the gap between germline ends came to 11 bases. CDR3 length equals 16 residues. Germline V lookup: CDR1 MDHEN, CDR2 SYDVKM.

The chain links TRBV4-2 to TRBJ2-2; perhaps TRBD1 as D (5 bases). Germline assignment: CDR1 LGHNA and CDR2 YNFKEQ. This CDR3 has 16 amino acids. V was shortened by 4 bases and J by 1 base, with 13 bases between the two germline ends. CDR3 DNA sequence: TGTGCCAGCAGCCCCAAAAGTAGGGGGAACACCGGGGAGCTGTTTTTT. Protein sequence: CASSPKSRGNTGELFF.

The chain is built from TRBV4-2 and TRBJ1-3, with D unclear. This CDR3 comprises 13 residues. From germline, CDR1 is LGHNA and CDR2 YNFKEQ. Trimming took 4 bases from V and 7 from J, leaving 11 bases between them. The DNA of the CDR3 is TGTGCCAGCAGCCGCCGGGAAACCAACACCATATATTTT. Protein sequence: CASSRRETNTIYF.

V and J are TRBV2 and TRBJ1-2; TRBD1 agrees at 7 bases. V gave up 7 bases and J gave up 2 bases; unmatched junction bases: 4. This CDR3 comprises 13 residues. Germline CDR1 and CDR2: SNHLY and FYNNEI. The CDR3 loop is CASTKGQNYGYTF. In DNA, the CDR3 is TGTGCCAGCACCAAGGGACAGAACTATGGCTACACCTTC.

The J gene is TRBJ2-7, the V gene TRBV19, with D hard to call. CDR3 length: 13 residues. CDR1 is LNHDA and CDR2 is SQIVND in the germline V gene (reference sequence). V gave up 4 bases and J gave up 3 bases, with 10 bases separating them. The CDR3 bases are TGTGCCAGTAGTAGAAACAGAGACTACGAGCAGTACTTC. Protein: CASSRNRDYEQYF.

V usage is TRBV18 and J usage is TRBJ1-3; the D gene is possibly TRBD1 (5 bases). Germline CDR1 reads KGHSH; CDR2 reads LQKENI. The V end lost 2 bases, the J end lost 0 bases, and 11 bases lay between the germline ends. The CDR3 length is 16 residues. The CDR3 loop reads CASSPSRQSSGNTIYF. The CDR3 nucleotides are TGTGCCAGCTCACCATCAAGACAGAGCTCTGGAAACACCATATATTTT. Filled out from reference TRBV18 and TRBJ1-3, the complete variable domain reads NAGVMQNPRHLVRRRGQEARLRCSPMKGHSHVYWYRQLPEEGLKFMVYLQKENIIDESGMPKERFSAEFPKEGPSILRIQQVVRGDSAAYFCASSPSRQSSGNTIYFGEGSWLTVV.

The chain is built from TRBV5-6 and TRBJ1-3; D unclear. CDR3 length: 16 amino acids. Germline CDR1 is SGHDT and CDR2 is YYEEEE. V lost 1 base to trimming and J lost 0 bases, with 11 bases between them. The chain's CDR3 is CASSLFGSSSGNTIYF. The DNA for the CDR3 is TGTGCCAGCAGCTTGTTCGGCTCCAGCTCTGGAAACACCATATATTTT. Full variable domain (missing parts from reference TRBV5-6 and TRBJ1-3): DAGVTQSPTHLIKTRGQQVTLRCSPKSGHDTVSWYQQALGQGPQFIFQYYEEEERQRGNFPDRFSGHQFPNYSSELNVNALLLGDSALYLCASSLFGSSSGNTIYFGEGSWLTVV.

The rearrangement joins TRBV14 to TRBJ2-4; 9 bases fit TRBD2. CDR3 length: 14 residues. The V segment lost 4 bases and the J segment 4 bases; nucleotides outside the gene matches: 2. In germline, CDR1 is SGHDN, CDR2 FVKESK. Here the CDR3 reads CASSLAGAKNIQYF. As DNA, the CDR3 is TGTGCCAGCAGCCTAGCGGGAGCAAAAAACATTCAGTACTTC.

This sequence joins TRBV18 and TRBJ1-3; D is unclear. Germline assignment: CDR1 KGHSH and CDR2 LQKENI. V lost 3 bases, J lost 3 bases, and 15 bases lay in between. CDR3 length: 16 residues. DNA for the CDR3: TGTGCCAGCTCACCTCAAGACATAGCCCTTGGAAACACCATATATTTT. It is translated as CASSPQDIALGNTIYF.

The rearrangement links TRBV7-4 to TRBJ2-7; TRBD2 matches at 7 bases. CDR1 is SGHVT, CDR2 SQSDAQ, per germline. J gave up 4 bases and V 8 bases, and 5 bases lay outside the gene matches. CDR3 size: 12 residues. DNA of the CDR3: TGTGCCAGCCGAACGGGGGGATACGAGCAGTACTTC. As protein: CASRTGGYEQYF.

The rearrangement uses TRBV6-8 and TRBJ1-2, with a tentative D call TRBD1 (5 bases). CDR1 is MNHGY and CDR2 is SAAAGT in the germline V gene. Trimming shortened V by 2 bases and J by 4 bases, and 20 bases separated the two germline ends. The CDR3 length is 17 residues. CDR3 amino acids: CASSYPPPGHRGYGYTF. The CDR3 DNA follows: TGTGCCAGCAGTTACCCCCCACCCGGACACCGGGGCTATGGCTACACCTTC.